This T cell receptor beta chain is drawn from a study of identical twins. There are many counts of this clonotype. The antigen is undetermined. Study conclusions and caveats: For zero-insertion analyses, partial confounding could come from invariant MAIT and iNKT cells. Out-of-frame TCR alpha sharing in monozygotic twins exceeded recombination model predictions.

The CDR3 runs to 15 residues. J gave up 4 bases and V 3 bases, and 6 bases lay outside the gene matches. Germline CDR1 LGHDT, CDR2 YNNKEL (reference sequence). The authors used template switching to add a universal primer site and gave cDNA unique molecular identifiers. TCRdb reprocessed the 5' RACE reads with MiXCR, giving one entry per CDR3 protein. Among approximately 140,000 distinct CDR3 sequences listed, around 3.4% were seen once. The TCR originated in a man aged 18 to 29 in good health. The sample was memory T cells sorted from blood. The chain is built from TRBV3-1 and TRBJ2-4; 7 nucleotides align to TRBD1. CDR3 region: CASSHQGTEKNIQYF. As DNA, the CDR3 is TGTGCCAGCAGCCACCAGGGGACAGAGAAAAACATTCAGTACTTC.